The next 25 T cell receptor beta chains were all read from a single sample in a study of blood T cell repertoires in COVID-19. Profiled with immunoSEQ multiplex PCR; TCRdb holds only in-frame clones, not every one. The sample consists of under 250,000 clones, roughly 92% of them appearing once. Sequencing was carried out using peripheral blood. These receptor sequences come from a man aged 55 to 69 with COVID-19, enrolled during active disease.

A word on this clone: A read error may account for a junction end that differs from germline. The rearrangement links TRBV28 to TRBJ1-2; TRBD1 matches 11 bases. CDR1 and CDR2 from the germline V gene are MDHEN and SYDVKM. This CDR3 has 12 amino acids. DNA for the CDR3: TGTGCCAGCAGTGGGGGGACAGGGGGTCTCCCCTTC. It encodes CASSGGTGGLPF.

The gene calls are TRBV5-1 and TRBJ1-1, with 7 bases identical to TRBD1. Losses at the gene ends were 4 bases for V and 3 bases for J; bases not matched to a gene: 3. In germline, CDR1 is SGHRS, CDR2 YFSETQ. This CDR3 spans 13 amino acids. The CDR3 sequence is CASSLGQDTEAFF. The CDR3 nucleotides read TGCGCCAGCAGCCTTGGACAGGACACTGAAGCTTTCTTT. Variable domain in full (rest from reference TRBV5-1 and TRBJ1-1): KAGVTQTPRYLIKTRGQQVTLSCSPISGHRSVSWYQQTPGQGLQFLFEYFSETQRNKGNFPGRFSGRQFSNSRSEMNVSTLELGDSALYLCASSLGQDTEAFFGQGTRLTVV.

The rearrangement uses TRBV9 and TRBJ2-3, with 8 bases matching TRBD1. The ends lost 2 bases at V and 0 bases at J; junction bases unmatched: 5. CDR3 length: 16 residues. CDR1 and CDR2 from the germline V gene are SGDLS and YYNGEE. The CDR3 here is CASSVTGTGSTDTQYF. CDR3 DNA sequence: TGTGCCAGCAGCGTTACCGGGACAGGTAGCACAGATACGCAGTATTTT.

The V and J genes are TRBV7-9 and TRBJ1-3; 9 bases match TRBD1. Germline loops: CDR1 SEHNR, CDR2 FQNEAQ (reference sequence). Trimming at V came to 5 bases and at J to 3 bases, leaving 5 bases not matched to a gene. The CDR3 spans 15 residues. CDR3 coding DNA: TGTGCCAGCAGCCGAACAGGGGGCAGTGGAAACACCATATATTTT. As protein: CASSRTGGSGNTIYF. Based on the CDR3 plus reference TRBV7-9 and TRBJ1-3, the full variable domain is DTGVSQNPRHKITKRGQNVTFRCDPISEHNRLYWYRQTLGQGPEFLTYFQNEAQLEKSRLLSDRFSAERPKGSFSTLEIQRTEQGDSAMYLCASSRTGGSGNTIYFGEGSWLTVV.

This clone was counted a single time. The rearrangement uses TRBV5-4 and TRBJ2-1, with 10 bases lining up with TRBD2. The CDR3 consists of 16 residues. CDR1 and CDR2 from the germline V gene are SGHNT and YYREEE (reference sequence). The ends lost 4 bases at V and 2 bases at J; junction bases unmatched: 6. The CDR3 bases are TGTGCCAGCAGCGTCCTAGCGGGAGCGCCCTACAATGAGCAGTTCTTC. As protein: CASSVLAGAPYNEQFF.

For this clone: The same CDR3 is also encoded by other DNA sequences in this sample. The rearrangement links TRBV29-1 to TRBJ2-2, with D possibly TRBD2 on 5 matching bases. Trimming pared 4 bases from V and 1 base from J, leaving 10 bases between. Germline V gene sequence: CDR1 SQVTM, CDR2 ANQGSEA. The length of the CDR3 is 14 residues. The chain's CDR3 is CSVGEAVNTGELFF. The DNA of the CDR3 is TGCAGCGTTGGAGAAGCGGTGAACACCGGGGAGCTGTTTTTT.

This rearrangement joins TRBV19 to TRBJ1-1; perhaps TRBD1 as D (5 bases). This CDR3 has 14 amino acids. Germline V gene lookup returns CDR1 LNHDA and CDR2 SQIVND (reference sequence). V was shortened by 5 bases and J by 1 base, with 11 bases between the two germline ends. The CDR3 loop reads CASSFGQGNTEAFF. CDR3 bases: TGTGCCAGTAGTTTCGGGCAGGGGAACACTGAAGCTTTCTTT.

The V and J genes are TRBV7-9 and TRBJ1-2; possibly TRBD1 for D (5 bases). Trimming took off 5 bases at V and 5 bases at J, with 6 bases between the two ends. This CDR3 is 11 amino acids long. Germline CDR1 reads SEHNR; CDR2 reads FQNEAQ (reference sequence). In DNA, the CDR3 is TGTGCCAGCAGCCCAGGGTATGGCTACACCTTC. This encodes CASSPGYGYTF.

The chain joins TRBV11-2 to TRBJ2-2; 8 nucleotides line up with TRBD1. The length of the CDR3 is 14 residues. J gave up 6 bases and V 3 bases, and 3 bases lay outside the gene matches. CDR1 and CDR2 from the germline V gene are SGHAT and FQNNGV. Written as DNA, the CDR3 is TGTGCCAGCAGCTTTCTCAGGGGGCCCGGGGAGCTGTTTTTT. It is translated as CASSFLRGPGELFF.

This chain joins TRBV5-8 and TRBJ1-5; 7 bases map to TRBD1. This CDR3 has 15 amino acids. The V gene's germline CDR1 is SGHTS and CDR2 YDEGEE. With 0 bases clipped from V and 3 bases from J, the junction kept 3 bases outside the gene matches. DNA for the CDR3: TGTGCCAGCAGCTTGGTTGGGACAGTCAATCAGCCCCAGCATTTT. Translated: CASSLVGTVNQPQHF.

DNA for the CDR3: TGTGCCAGCAGACGGACAGGGGGAAAATCTGGAAACACCATATATTTT. This encodes CASRRTGGKSGNTIYF. The genes are TRBV2 and TRBJ1-3; 10 bases are shared with TRBD1. There are 16 residues in the CDR3. Germline-derived CDR1 and CDR2 are SNHLY and FYNNEI. Unmatched junction bases numbered 6, after V lost 6 bases and J lost 1 base.

The chain employs TRBV15 and TRBJ1-1; no clear D gene. The CDR3 loop spans 14 amino acids. CDR1 and CDR2 from the germline V gene are LNHNV and YYDKDF (reference sequence). Trimming took off 5 bases at V and 1 base at J, with 11 bases between the two ends. The DNA for the CDR3 is TGTGCCACCAGCCCCGAGGCGGCGAACACTGAAGCTTTCTTT. Translation: CATSPEAANTEAFF.

The rearrangement links TRBV4-1 to TRBJ1-1; no definite D call. The CDR3 is made up of 13 amino acids. Trimming left V 4 bases short and J 4 bases short, with 10 bases between. Germline V gives CDR1 MGHRA, CDR2 YSYEKL. The CDR3 DNA reads TGCGCCAGCAGCCTGAGCGGAAGCACTGAAGCTTTCTTT. Translated: CASSLSGSTEAFF.

The chain employs TRBV16 and TRBJ2-3; 10 nucleotides agree with TRBD2. The CDR3 contains 16 residues. Per the germline V gene, CDR1 is KGHSY and CDR2 is FQNENV. J lost 3 bases, V lost 1 base, and 4 bases had no gene match. The CDR3 loop is CASSQLASGGTDTQYF. Here the CDR3 DNA reads TGTGCCAGCAGCCAATTGGCTAGCGGGGGAACAGATACGCAGTATTTT.

V is TRBV7-9 and J is TRBJ2-7; TRBD1 is a possible D gene (5 bases). The CDR3 covers 14 residues. Trimming cost V 2 bases and J 3 bases, with 11 bases left between them. The germline CDR1 and CDR2 sequences are SEHNR and FQNEAQ (reference sequence). The CDR3 reads CASSLTDIGYEQYF. In nucleotides, the CDR3 is TGTGCCAGCAGCTTAACGGACATCGGCTACGAGCAGTACTTC.

This chain joins TRBV19 and TRBJ2-1; a weak D match, TRBD2 (6 bases). CDR1 and CDR2 from the germline V gene are LNHDA and SQIVND (reference sequence). Trimming took 6 bases from V and 7 from J, leaving 19 bases between them. The CDR3 sequence is 15 residues long. CDR3 sequence reads: CASSERRGGLNEQFF. As DNA, the CDR3 is TGTGCCAGTAGCGAGAGGAGGGGAGGTTTGAATGAGCAGTTCTTC.

This chain connects TRBV4-2 to TRBJ2-1; the D gene is possibly TRBD2 (7 bases). V shed 2 bases and J shed 1 base, with 15 bases lying between them. CDR3 size: 17 residues. The germline V gene encodes CDR1 LGHNA and CDR2 YNFKEQ. CDR3 coding DNA: TGTGCCAGCAGCCAACGAGGGGGGGCGTCTTCCTACAATGAGCAGTTCTTC. Its protein product is CASSQRGGASSYNEQFF.

This clone was observed once. The chain couples TRBV30 to TRBJ1-6, with D hard to call. Trimming left V 0 bases short and J 9 bases short, with 9 bases between. There are 13 residues in the CDR3. CDR1 and CDR2 (germline): GTSNPN, SVGIG (reference sequence). CDR3 residues: CAWSVDGGSPLHF. The CDR3, as DNA: TGTGCCTGGAGTGTCGACGGCGGTTCACCCCTCCACTTT.

The chain has TRBV4-1 and TRBJ1-2; unclear D gene. The CDR3 sequence is 15 residues long. V shed 0 bases and J shed 0 bases, with 8 bases lying between them. Germline V gene sequence: CDR1 MGHRA, CDR2 YSYEKL. The CDR3 DNA reads as TGCGCCAGCAGCCAAGATCCCGGTGCTAACTATGGCTACACCTTC. This gives the protein CASSQDPGANYGYTF.

V gene TRBV27 combines with J gene TRBJ2-2; 10 bases line up with TRBD2. CDR1 is MNHEY, CDR2 SMNVEV, per germline (reference sequence). CDR3 length equals 15 residues. The V segment lost 9 bases and the J segment 7 bases; nucleotides outside the gene matches: 11. CDR3 amino acids: CASRSASGSFGELFF. In DNA form, the CDR3 reads TGTGCCAGTCGGTCGGCTAGCGGGAGTTTCGGGGAGCTGTTTTTT.

The V and J genes are TRBV27 and TRBJ2-7, with TRBD2 as a possible D gene (5 bases). CDR1 is MNHEY, CDR2 SMNVEV, per germline (reference sequence). V was cut by 6 bases and J by 5 bases, with 11 bases left in between. This CDR3 region has 12 residues. CDR3 sequence: CASREDGDEQYF. CDR3 coding DNA: TGTGCCAGCAGGGAGGACGGCGACGAGCAGTACTTC.

The chain carries TRBV9 and TRBJ1-2; 11 nucleotides align to TRBD1. This CDR3 contains 17 residues. CDR1 and CDR2 (germline): SGDLS, YYNGEE. The V segment lost 4 bases and the J segment 0 bases; nucleotides outside the gene matches: 8. The CDR3 loop is CASSPGTGGWANYGYTF. The CDR3 bases are TGTGCCAGCAGCCCTGGGACAGGGGGATGGGCTAACTATGGCTACACCTTC.

This clone has just one count. CDR3 sequence: CASLGGLGQGTDTQYF. CDR3 nucleotides: TGTGCCAGCTTGGGGGGGTTGGGACAGGGCACAGATACGCAGTATTTT. This chain uses TRBV7-8 with TRBJ2-3, with D possibly TRBD1 on 8 matching bases. Trimming stripped 8 bases from V and 1 base from J, with 19 bases between. The CDR3 contains 16 residues. Germline V CDR1 and CDR2: SGHVS, FQNEAQ.

This chain connects TRBV28 to TRBJ1-5; 9 nucleotides align to TRBD1. The CDR3 extends over 15 amino acids. V shed 3 bases, J shed 5 bases, and the junction held 5 bases outside the gene matches. Germline loops: CDR1 MDHEN, CDR2 SYDVKM. The CDR3 DNA reads TGTGCCAGCAGTTTGACCCACAGGGGGCATCAGCCCCAGCATTTT. Translated, it gives CASSLTHRGHQPQHF.

This chain uses TRBV7-2 with TRBJ2-7; a possible D gene is TRBD2 (6 bases). Germline V CDR1 and CDR2: SGHTA, FQGNSA. Trimming removed 2 bases at V and 5 bases at J, with 10 bases between. The CDR3 spans 13 residues. The CDR3 reads CASSLTGVHEQYF. The CDR3, as DNA: TGTGCCAGCAGCTTAACGGGGGTCCACGAGCAGTACTTC.